This TCR beta chain comes out of a study of blood T cell repertoires in COVID-19. Using immunoSEQ multiplex PCR, the repertoire was profiled, and TCRdb retains in-frame clones only, with some absent. The sample includes about 210,000 clones, approximately 86% seen only once; the top ten take 3.8%. Only a few counts were recorded for this clone. The specimen was PBMCs or T cells enriched from blood (not recorded which). The TCR was taken from a woman aged 35 to 49 with acute COVID-19.

CDR3 nucleotides: TGCAGCGTTGCCACTCATAGTGGTAATGAGCAGTTCTTC. Translating gives CSVATHSGNEQFF. The chain has TRBV29-1 and TRBJ2-1; D uncertain. CDR3 length equals 13 residues. V lost 4 bases to trimming and J lost 7 bases, with 14 bases between them. CDR1 is SQVTM and CDR2 is ANQGSEA in the germline V gene.